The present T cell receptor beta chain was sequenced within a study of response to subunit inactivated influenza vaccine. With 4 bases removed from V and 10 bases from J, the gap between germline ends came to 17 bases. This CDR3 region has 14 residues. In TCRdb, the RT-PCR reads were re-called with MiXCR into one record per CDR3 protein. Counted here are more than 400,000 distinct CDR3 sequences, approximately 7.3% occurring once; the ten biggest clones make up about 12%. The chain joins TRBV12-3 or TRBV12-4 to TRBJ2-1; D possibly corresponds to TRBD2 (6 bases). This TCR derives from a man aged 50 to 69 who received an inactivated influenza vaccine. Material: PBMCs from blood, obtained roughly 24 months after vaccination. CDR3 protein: CASSYGTPNLEQFF. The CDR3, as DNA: TGTGCCAGCAGTTACGGGACTCCCAACCTAGAGCAGTTCTTC.